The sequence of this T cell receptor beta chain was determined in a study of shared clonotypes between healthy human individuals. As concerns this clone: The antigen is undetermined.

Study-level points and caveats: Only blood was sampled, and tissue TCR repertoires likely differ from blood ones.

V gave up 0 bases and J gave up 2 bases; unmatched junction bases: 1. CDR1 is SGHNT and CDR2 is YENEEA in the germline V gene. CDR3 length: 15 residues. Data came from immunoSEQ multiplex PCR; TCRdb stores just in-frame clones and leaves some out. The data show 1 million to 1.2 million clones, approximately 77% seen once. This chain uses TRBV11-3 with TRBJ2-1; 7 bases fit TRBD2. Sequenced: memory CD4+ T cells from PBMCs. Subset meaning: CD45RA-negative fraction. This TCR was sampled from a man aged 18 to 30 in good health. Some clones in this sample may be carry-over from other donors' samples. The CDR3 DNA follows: TGTGCCAGCAGCTTAGAGGGGGGGACCTACAATGAGCAGTTCTTC. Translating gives CASSLEGGTYNEQFF.